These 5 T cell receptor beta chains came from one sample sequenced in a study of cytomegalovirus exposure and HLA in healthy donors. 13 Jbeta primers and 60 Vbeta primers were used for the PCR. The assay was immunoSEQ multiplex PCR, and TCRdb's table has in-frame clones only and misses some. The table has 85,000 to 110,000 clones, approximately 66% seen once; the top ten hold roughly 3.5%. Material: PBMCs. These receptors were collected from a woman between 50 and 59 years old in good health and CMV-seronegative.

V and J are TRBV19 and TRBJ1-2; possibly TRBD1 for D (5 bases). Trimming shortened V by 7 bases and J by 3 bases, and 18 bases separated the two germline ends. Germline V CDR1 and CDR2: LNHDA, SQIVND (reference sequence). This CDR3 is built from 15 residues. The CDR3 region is CASTPYGGADYGYTF. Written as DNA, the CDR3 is TGTGCCAGTACCCCCTACGGAGGGGCCGACTATGGCTACACCTTC.

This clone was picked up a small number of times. CDR3 region: CAISGGPGTLADTQYF. The CDR3 region has the DNA TGTGCCATCAGTGGGGGGCCCGGGACCTTAGCAGATACGCAGTATTTT. The rearrangement joins TRBV10-3 to TRBJ2-3; D is perhaps TRBD1 (6 bases). This CDR3 spans 16 amino acids. V dropped 4 bases and J dropped 4 bases, with 18 bases sitting between them. Germline V gene sequence: CDR1 ENHRY, CDR2 SYGVKD.

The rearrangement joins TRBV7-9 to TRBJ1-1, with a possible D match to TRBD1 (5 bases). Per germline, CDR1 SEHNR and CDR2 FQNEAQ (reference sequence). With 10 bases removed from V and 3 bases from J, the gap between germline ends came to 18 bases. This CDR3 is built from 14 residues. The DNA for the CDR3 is TGTGCCACCCGTACAGGAGTCTCGGACACTGAAGCTTTCTTT. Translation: CATRTGVSDTEAFF.

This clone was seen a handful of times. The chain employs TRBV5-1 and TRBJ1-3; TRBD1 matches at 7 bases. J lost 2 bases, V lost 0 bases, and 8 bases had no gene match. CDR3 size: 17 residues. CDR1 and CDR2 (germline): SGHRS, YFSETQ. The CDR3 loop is CASSLVFGTDTGNTIYF. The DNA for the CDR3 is TGCGCCAGCAGCTTGGTCTTCGGGACAGACACTGGAAACACCATATATTTT.

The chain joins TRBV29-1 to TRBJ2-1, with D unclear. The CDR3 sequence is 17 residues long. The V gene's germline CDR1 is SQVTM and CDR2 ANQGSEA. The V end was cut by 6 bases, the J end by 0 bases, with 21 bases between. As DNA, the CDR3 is TGCAGCGTCCTAGGCGAGCGTGGTCCGAGCTCCTACAATGAGCAGTTCTTC. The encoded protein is CSVLGERGPSSYNEQFF.